This paragraph reports one T cell receptor beta chain. Its antigen specificity is not known. Base qualities are not recorded, but no much larger clone differs from it by a single base. These data originate in a study of control samples from healthy donors and cancer patients (dated by TCRdb to the early 2020s). The library was produced with the immunoSEQ multiplex PCR assay. The clones in this table, taken by TCRdb from immuneACCESS, are in-frame only. Not every clone is retained; where verified, under half of the shortfall comes from an unresolved V gene, and the cause of the rest is unknown. This sample lists 130,000 or so clones; roughly 90% were detected once. The ten largest clones capture roughly 43% of the sample. The germline V gene provides CDR1 SGHDT and CDR2 YYEEEE. The CDR3, from cysteine to phenylalanine, totals 15 residues. CDR3 DNA is the only sequence kept; it has 45 bases, read in frame from the first base. Cut back by 4 bases and 5 bases, the V and J ends lie 17 bases apart.

Sequencing was performed on blood. The chain joins TRBV5-6 to TRBJ2-3, with the D call perhaps TRBD1 or TRBD2, as 6 bases match in each case. This receptor was obtained from a man between 50 and 59 years old in good health. This receptor has the CDR3 CASSRPGALGDTQYF. The bases read TGTGCCAGCAGCCGGCCGGGGGCCTTAGGAGATACGCAGTATTTT. Extended through the reference TRBV5-6 and TRBJ2-3 proteins, this CDR3 yields the full variable domain: DAGVTQSPTHLIKTRGQQVTLRCSPKSGHDTVSWYQQALGQGPQFIFQYYEEEERQRGNFPDRFSGHQFPNYSSELNVNALLLGDSALYLCASSRPGALGDTQYFGPGTRLTVL.